This T cell receptor (beta chain) was identified in a study of control samples from healthy donors and cancer patients. The CDR3 loop spans 12 amino acids. Deletions cut 3 bases from V and 7 bases from J, with 7 bases between. CDR1 LGHDT and CDR2 YNNKEL come from the germline V gene (reference sequence). The protocol was immunoSEQ multiplex PCR, while the TCRdb copy is restricted to in-frame clones and leaves out a portion. The repertoire holds over 200,000 clones, with around 79% as singletons. The sample comprised PBMCs. The clonotype comes from a woman aged 55-70 years with lung cancer. The rearrangement uses TRBV3-1 (or the pseudogene TRBV3-2) and TRBJ2-1; perhaps TRBD2 as D (5 bases). For the CDR3, the DNA is TGTGCCAGCAGCCACCTAGCAAATGAGCAGTTCTTC. Its translation: CASSHLANEQFF.